Listed below are T cell receptor beta chains from one sample, sequenced in a study of shared clonotypes between healthy human individuals. Only in-frame clones appear in the TCRdb table, and some are missing; sequencing was by immunoSEQ multiplex PCR. The data show 450,000 or so clones, around 77% seen once. Sequenced sample: PBMCs. The source is a middle-aged woman in good health. Some clones in this sample may be carry-over from other donors' samples. Both conserved end residues are part of each CDR3.

J | V | CDR3
TRBJ2-5 | TRBV7-9 | CASSLVRDLLGETQYF
TRBJ1-2 | TRBV10-3 | CAISGGDGYGYTF
TRBJ2-3 | TRBV6-5 | CASSYSPGGPTDTQYF
TRBJ2-1 | TRBV6-6 | CASSSLRSGINEQFF
TRBJ2-1 | TRBV6-5 | CASRIAGVIENEQFF
TRBJ1-1 | TRBV27 | CASSLLGQGRQAFF
TRBJ2-7 | TRBV27 | CASKTRQGPYEQYF
TRBJ2-1 | TRBV5-1 | CASSPSSGTYNEQFF
TRBJ2-3 | TRBV10-3 | CAIRGDRATDTQYF
TRBJ2-3 | TRBV28 | CASRLGPDTQYF
TRBJ2-5 | TRBV5-1 | CASSRQVQETQYF
TRBJ2-2 | TRBV11-3 | CASSPRGSAGELFF
TRBJ1-5 | TRBV27 | CASSLSWGLSQPQHF
TRBJ2-7 | TRBV6-6 | CASRNSDRGAYEQYF
TRBJ1-4 | TRBV28 | CASTEQGEKLFF
TRBJ1-2 | TRBV30 | CAWSRQETGGYTF
TRBJ2-7 | TRBV18 | CASSPAGGAGLYEQYF
TRBJ2-7 | TRBV30 | CAWSQGQRRLYEQYF
TRBJ2-7 | TRBV15 | CATSRGGTRASSSYEQYF
TRBJ1-2 | TRBV7-3 | CASSTTGGSGYTF
TRBJ2-2 | TRBV7-3 | CASSQLGGRGTGELFF
TRBJ1-2 | TRBV6-1 | CASSEGGSNYGYTF
TRBJ2-2 | TRBV5-1 | CASSFEGAVTGELFF
TRBJ2-7 | TRBV7-9 | CASSPNIRTSYEQYF
TRBJ2-7 | TRBV15 | CATSRGLAGTYEQYF
TRBJ2-7 | TRBV28 | CASRLGTSTEQYF
TRBJ2-1 | TRBV28 | CASSPSGQRVYNEQFF
TRBJ2-3 | TRBV10-2 | CASSLTATDTQYF
TRBJ2-1 | TRBV11-2 | CASSLTRTSGLDDEQFF
TRBJ1-1 | TRBV2 | CASSAGTKAFF
TRBJ2-1 | TRBV29-1 | CSVGRTSGDYNEQFF
TRBJ2-2 | TRBV11-1 | CASSLARGAAGELFF
TRBJ1-4 | TRBV10-3 | CAISGQGNEKLFF
TRBJ1-1 | TRBV7-9 | CASSLEVTEAFF
TRBJ2-6 | TRBV4-3 | CASSQDGLNSGANVLTF
TRBJ2-1 | TRBV5-1 | CASSPQSANNEQFF
TRBJ2-7 | TRBV7-8 | CASSLLGGGGSNEQYF
TRBJ2-6 | TRBV11-1 | CASSSVGTGANVLTF
TRBJ2-2 | TRBV28 | CASSLDAGVFSMDTGELFF